These 28 T cell receptor beta chains were all obtained from the same sample, sequenced in a study of cytomegalovirus exposure and HLA in healthy donors. It was with 60 Vbeta and 13 Jbeta primers that the PCR ran. Clones were read by immunoSEQ multiplex PCR, and TCRdb kept only the in-frame ones, dropping some. Of about 160,000 clones in the sample, around 76% are singletons; the top ten hold about 1.3%. The sequencing sample was made of PBMCs. The receptors originated from a man between 60 and 75 years old in good health and CMV-seronegative.

The V gene is TRBV28, the J gene TRBJ2-7; 10 bases map to TRBD2. The V segment lost 6 bases and the J segment 7 bases; nucleotides outside the gene matches: 9. CDR1 and CDR2 (germline): MDHEN, SYDVKM. The CDR3 extends over 14 amino acids. The CDR3 loop is CASSQAGGPIEQYF. The CDR3 region has the DNA TGTGCCAGCAGCCAAGCGGGAGGGCCGATTGAGCAGTACTTC.

The chain has TRBV7-2 and TRBJ2-5; 9 bases match TRBD1. Germline trimming cut 5 bases from V and 4 bases from J; bases unmatched to any gene: 5. The germline V gene encodes CDR1 SGHTA and CDR2 FQGNSA. CDR3 length equals 14 residues. The CDR3 region has the DNA TGTGCCAGCAGCCCGGGACAGGGAGCAGAGACCCAGTACTTC. This translates into CASSPGQGAETQYF. Full variable domain (outside the CDR3, taken from reference TRBV7-2 and TRBJ2-5): GAGVSQSPSNKVTEKGKDVELRCDPISGHTALYWYRQSLGQGLEFLIYFQGNSAPDKSGLPSDRFSAERTGGSVSTLTIQRTQQEDSAVYLCASSPGQGAETQYFGPGTRLLVL.

The chain employs TRBV7-2 and TRBJ2-2; 7 bases agree with TRBD2. Germline V lookup: CDR1 SGHTA, CDR2 FQGNSA. This CDR3 region has 16 residues. Trimming took 3 bases from V and 0 from J; bases not matched to a gene: 4. This chain's CDR3 is CASSLRLATNTGELFF. In nucleotides, the CDR3 is TGTGCCAGCAGCTTGCGACTAGCTACGAACACCGGGGAGCTGTTTTTT.

V is TRBV28 and J is TRBJ2-7, with unresolved D. Trimming removed 6 bases from V and 3 bases from J, with 18 bases in between. This CDR3 spans 15 amino acids. Per germline, CDR1 MDHEN and CDR2 SYDVKM. CDR3 in amino acids: CASSLVEGTGYEQYF. In DNA, the CDR3 is TGTGCCAGCAGCTTAGTTGAAGGTACGGGCTACGAGCAGTACTTC.

The rearrangement links TRBV6-5 to TRBJ1-1; TRBD1 might be the D (5 bases). Germline V gene sequence: CDR1 MNHEY, CDR2 SVGAGI. The V end lost 10 bases, the J end lost 7 bases, and 19 bases lay between the germline ends. The CDR3 runs to 13 residues. In nucleotides, the CDR3 is TGTGCCACCTTTCCAACAGGTCGAAGTGAAGCTTTCTTT. This encodes CATFPTGRSEAFF.

V usage is TRBV7-3 and J usage is TRBJ1-1; no definite D call. V was cut by 4 bases and J by 6 bases, with 15 bases left in between. The germline V gene encodes CDR1 SGHTA and CDR2 FQGTGA. This CDR3 is built from 14 residues. The CDR3 here is CASSSGVLRAEAFF. The CDR3 DNA reads TGTGCCAGCAGCTCTGGGGTCTTGAGGGCTGAAGCTTTCTTT.

This chain connects TRBV11-2 to TRBJ2-3; 10 nucleotides align to TRBD2. J was trimmed by 4 bases and V by 4 bases; bases with no gene match: 5. The CDR3 has 15 amino acids. Germline V gene data show CDR1 as SGHAT and CDR2 as FQNNGV. The CDR3 is CASSSRLAGADTQYF. The CDR3 bases are TGTGCCAGCAGCTCTCGGCTAGCGGGAGCAGATACGCAGTATTTT.

This clone was counted between two and nine times. The chain has TRBV9 and TRBJ2-1; TRBD2 aligns across 10 bases. The CDR3 has 15 amino acids. Germline assignment: CDR1 SGDLS and CDR2 YYNGEE. V shed 2 bases and J 8 bases; nucleotides not matched to a gene: 7. The CDR3: CASSVLAGGLHEQFF. The CDR3, as DNA: TGTGCCAGCAGCGTCTTAGCGGGGGGTCTTCATGAGCAGTTCTTC.

This clone was seen more than once but under ten times. The gene calls are TRBV5-1 and TRBJ2-5, with 10 bases aligning to TRBD2. J was trimmed by 1 base and V by 0 bases; bases with no gene match: 3. CDR1 and CDR2 (germline): SGHRS, YFSETQ. This CDR3 is built from 16 residues. The CDR3 sequence is CASSLAPSGSQETQYF. The CDR3 nucleotides read TGCGCCAGCAGCTTGGCACCTAGCGGGAGCCAAGAGACCCAGTACTTC.

The chain is built from TRBV5-5 and TRBJ1-6; no definite D call. The CDR3 is 15 amino acids. Trimming cost V 0 bases and J 7 bases, with 11 bases left between them. Germline loops: CDR1 SGHKS, CDR2 YYEKEE (reference sequence). This CDR3 reads CASSLVRRPNSPLHF. CDR3 DNA: TGTGCCAGCAGCTTGGTGCGGAGACCAAATTCACCCCTCCACTTT.

V is TRBV18 and J is TRBJ2-5; TRBD2 is a possible D gene (6 bases). The J call may be mistaken, given a closer DNA end match to TRBJ2-7. The CDR3 has 15 residues. Germline-derived CDR1 and CDR2 are KGHSH and LQKENI. CDR3 sequence reads: CASSTRRDGSYEQYF. CDR3 DNA sequence: TGTGCCAGCTCCACAAGGAGGGACGGCTCCTACGAGCAGTACTTC.

The rearrangement joins TRBV2 to TRBJ2-3; 10 positions match TRBD2. The CDR3 spans 19 residues. Germline lookup yields CDR1 SNHLY and CDR2 FYNNEI. V trimming: 4 bases; J trimming: 11 bases; junction bases outside the gene matches: 24. In DNA form, the CDR3 reads TGTGCCAGCAGTGTCCCTCGATTCATAGCGGGAGGCCGGTTGAGGGGGCAGTATTTT. This codes for CASSVPRFIAGGRLRGQYF. Based on the CDR3 plus reference TRBV2 and TRBJ2-3, the full variable domain is EPEVTQTPSHQVTQMGQEVILRCVPISNHLYFYWYRQILGQKVEFLVSFYNNEISEKSEIFDDQFSVERPDGSNFTLKIRSTKLEDSAMYFCASSVPRFIAGGRLRGQYFGPGTRLTVL.

There are a few counts of this clone. The rearrangement joins TRBV2 to TRBJ2-1; the D gene is possibly TRBD1 (6 bases). This CDR3 spans 13 amino acids. Germline V gene lookup returns CDR1 SNHLY and CDR2 FYNNEI. V lost 7 bases and J 10 bases, leaving 17 bases between the germline ends. In DNA form, the CDR3 reads TGTGCCAGCATTAAGTACTCGCAGGGGGAGCAGTTCTTC. It is translated as CASIKYSQGEQFF.

The chain joins TRBV15 to TRBJ2-7; D is perhaps TRBD1 (5 bases). The CDR3 spans 15 residues. In germline, CDR1 is LNHNV, CDR2 YYDKDF (reference sequence). Trimming left V 0 bases short and J 3 bases short, with 12 bases between. The CDR3 nucleotides are TGTGCCACCAGCAGAGATCCCGGACAATACTACGAGCAGTACTTC. It is translated as CATSRDPGQYYEQYF. Filled out from reference TRBV15 and TRBJ2-7, the complete variable domain reads DAMVIQNPRYQVTQFGKPVTLSCSQTLNHNVMYWYQQKSSQAPKLLFHYYDKDFNNEADTPDNFQSRRPNTSFCFLDIRSPGLGDTAMYLCATSRDPGQYYEQYFGPGTRLTVT.

The chain is built from TRBV9 and TRBJ1-4, with a tentative D call TRBD1 (5 bases). Looked up from germline, CDR1 is SGDLS and CDR2 is YYNGEE. The CDR3 has 15 amino acids. The germline V and J ends were trimmed by 3 bases and 8 bases, with 17 bases remaining between them. CDR3 loop: CASSGLGGSGEKLFF. DNA of the CDR3: TGTGCCAGCAGCGGACTTGGGGGGTCCGGGGAAAAACTGTTTTTT.

V and J are TRBV27 and TRBJ2-7, with D tentatively TRBD1 (5 bases). Looked up from germline, CDR1 is MNHEY and CDR2 is SMNVEV (reference sequence). Trimming stripped 0 bases from V and 3 bases from J, with 12 bases between. This CDR3 region has 15 residues. The CDR3 DNA sequence: TGTGCCAGCAGTTTATCTTTCAGGGTCGGCTACGAGCAGTACTTC. Translating it yields CASSLSFRVGYEQYF.

The CDR3 loop is CASSEMTAQETQYF. CDR3 DNA: TGTGCCAGCAGTGAAATGACAGCACAAGAGACCCAGTACTTC. V and J are TRBV2 and TRBJ2-5, with D maybe TRBD1 (5 bases). Germline CDR1 is SNHLY and CDR2 is FYNNEI. V was pared by 2 bases and J by 2 bases, with 9 bases between. The CDR3 runs 14 residues. The full variable domain, in which reference TRBV2 and TRBJ2-5 provide the parts outside the CDR3, is EPEVTQTPSHQVTQMGQEVILRCVPISNHLYFYWYRQILGQKVEFLVSFYNNEISEKSEIFDDQFSVERPDGSNFTLKIRSTKLEDSAMYFCASSEMTAQETQYFGPGTRLLVL.

The chain is built from TRBV6-5 and TRBJ2-7; perhaps TRBD1 as D (6 bases). The CDR3 totals 14 residues. Deletions cut 7 bases from V and 4 bases from J, with 17 bases between. The germline gives CDR1 MNHEY, CDR2 SVGAGI. The CDR3 bases are TGTGCCAGCACAACCGGGACAACTGGATACGAGCAGTACTTC. Translated: CASTTGTTGYEQYF.

This chain joins TRBV19 and TRBJ2-2; the match to TRBD2 covers 12 bases. The germline CDR1 and CDR2 sequences are LNHDA and SQIVND (reference sequence). The CDR3 is 19 amino acids. Unmatched junction bases numbered 16, after V lost 8 bases and J lost 3 bases. The CDR3 region is CASSLPPSSGRGYTGELFF. CDR3 bases: TGTGCCAGTTCTCTTCCCCCTTCTAGCGGGAGGGGGTACACCGGGGAGCTGTTTTTT.

About this clone itself: One junction end does not reproduce the germline sequence, and a read error may be involved. The gene calls are TRBV7-9 and TRBJ2-7; 11 nucleotides align to TRBD2. This CDR3 is 16 amino acids long. Germline V lookup: CDR1 SEHNR, CDR2 FQNEAQ (reference sequence). The CDR3 DNA reads TGTTCCAGCAGCCATCCCCGACTAGCGGGGTCCTACGAGCAGTACTTC. This sequence encodes CSSSHPRLAGSYEQYF.

This clone was detected only a few times. V is TRBV6-6 and J is TRBJ1-2; 7 bases match TRBD1. The CDR3 totals 16 residues. After removal of 5 bases from V and 4 bases from J, the junction contained 13 bases not matched to a gene. Germline-derived CDR1 and CDR2 are MNHNY and SVGAGI (reference sequence). CDR3 DNA: TGTGCCAGCAGTGGACCGGGACAGCTTAAATTCTATGGCTACACCTTC. It encodes CASSGPGQLKFYGYTF.

This clone has only a few counts. The chain uses TRBV10-3 and TRBJ2-6; possible D gene TRBD2, 5 bases. CDR3 size: 18 residues. V was cut by 3 bases and J by 0 bases, with 15 bases left in between. CDR1 and CDR2 (germline): ENHRY, SYGVKD. CDR3 sequence reads: CAISDRSRAVSGANVLTF. The CDR3 DNA reads TGTGCCATCAGTGATCGGTCGCGGGCCGTCTCTGGGGCCAACGTCCTGACTTTC.

This rearrangement joins TRBV28 to TRBJ2-7; 7 bases are a match to TRBD2. The V gene's germline CDR1 is MDHEN and CDR2 SYDVKM. The CDR3 contains 15 residues. J lost 3 bases, V lost 7 bases, and 12 bases had no gene match. The CDR3 coding sequence is TGTGCCAGCACCCTACCCCAGGGAGGGGTCTACGAGCAGTACTTC. Translating it yields CASTLPQGGVYEQYF.

V is TRBV7-2 and J is TRBJ2-3; 11 bases are shared with TRBD2. Per the germline V gene, CDR1 is SGHTA and CDR2 is FQGNSA. The CDR3 is made up of 17 amino acids. Trimming cost V 2 bases and J 0 bases; bases outside gene matches: 4. The DNA for the CDR3 is TGTGCCAGCAGCTTAACCGGGACTAGCGGAAGCACAGATACGCAGTATTTT. Protein product: CASSLTGTSGSTDTQYF.

This clone has only one observation. The chain employs TRBV5-1 and TRBJ2-5, with a weak D call TRBD1 (5 bases). The CDR3 is 14 amino acids. CDR1 is SGHRS, CDR2 YFSETQ, per germline. V was clipped by 6 bases and J by 7 bases, with 19 bases between them. CDR3 region: CASNVRDPTGTQYF. CDR3 sequence (DNA): TGCGCCAGCAATGTCAGGGATCCCACGGGGACCCAGTACTTC.

V is TRBV4-3 and J is TRBJ2-3, with TRBD1 matching 9 bases. Germline loops: CDR1 LGHNA, CDR2 YSLEER. The trim removed 3 bases at V and 6 bases at J, leaving 10 bases unmatched. CDR3 length: 16 amino acids. The CDR3 DNA follows: TGCGCCAGCAGCCAGGCCGGGACAGGGTGGCGGGATACGCAGTATTTT. This translates into CASSQAGTGWRDTQYF.

The chain is built from TRBV6-1 and TRBJ2-2; 9 bases align to TRBD1. CDR1 is MNHNS and CDR2 is SASEGT in the germline V gene. Trimming at V came to 1 base and at J to 5 bases, leaving 8 bases not matched to a gene. The CDR3 is 17 amino acids. CDR3 sequence: CASSEGGGTGYTGELFF. The CDR3 DNA reads as TGTGCCAGCAGTGAAGGGGGGGGGACAGGGTATACCGGGGAGCTGTTTTTT.

The chain carries TRBV5-1 and TRBJ2-5; TRBD2 agrees at 9 bases. With 2 bases clipped from V and 2 bases from J, the junction kept 22 bases outside the gene matches. This CDR3 is built from 21 residues. Looked up from germline, CDR1 is SGHRS and CDR2 is YFSETQ. The CDR3 DNA sequence: TGCGCCAGCAGCTTTCCCCTTACAGGGTCCCCACGGACTAGCGATCAAGAGACCCAGTACTTC. Translating it yields CASSFPLTGSPRTSDQETQYF.